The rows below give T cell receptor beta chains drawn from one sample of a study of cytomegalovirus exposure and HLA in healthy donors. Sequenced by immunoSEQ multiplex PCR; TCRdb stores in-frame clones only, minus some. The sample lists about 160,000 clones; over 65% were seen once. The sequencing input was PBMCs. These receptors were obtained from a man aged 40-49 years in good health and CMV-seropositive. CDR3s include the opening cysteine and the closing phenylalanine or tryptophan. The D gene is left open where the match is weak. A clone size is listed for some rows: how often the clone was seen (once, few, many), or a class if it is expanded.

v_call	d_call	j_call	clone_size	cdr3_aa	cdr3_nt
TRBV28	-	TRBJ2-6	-	CASSLGGAAGANGLTF	TGTGCCAGCAGTTTGGGGGGGGCCGCTGGGGCCAACGGCCTGACTTTC
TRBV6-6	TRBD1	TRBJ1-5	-	CASSPGTGYQPQHF	TGTGCCAGCAGTCCCGGGACAGGGTACCAGCCCCAGCATTTT
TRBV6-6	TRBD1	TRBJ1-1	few	CASAKRTGGHTEAFF	TGTGCCAGTGCTAAAAGGACAGGGGGGCACACTGAAGCTTTCTTT
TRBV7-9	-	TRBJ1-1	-	CASSFEAGSGAFF	TGTGCCAGCAGCTTTGAGGCTGGAAGCGGAGCTTTCTTT
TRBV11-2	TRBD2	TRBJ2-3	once	CASSLEREADTQYF	TGTGCCAGCAGCTTGGAGCGGGAGGCGGATACGCAGTATTTT
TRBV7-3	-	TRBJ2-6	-	CASSIKSGSGANVLTF	TGTGCCAGCAGCATTAAGTCTGGGAGTGGGGCCAACGTCCTGACTTTC
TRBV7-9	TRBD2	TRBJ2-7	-	CASSSPTSPYEQYF	TGTGCCAGCAGCTCCCCGACTAGCCCGTACGAGCAGTACTTC
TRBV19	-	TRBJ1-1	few	CASIRRGNPKMNTEAFF	TGTGCCAGTATCCGGAGGGGTAACCCCAAAATGAACACTGAAGCTTTCTTT
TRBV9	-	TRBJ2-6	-	CASSLTGLGANVLTF	TGTGCCAGCAGTTTAACAGGGTTAGGGGCCAACGTCCTGACTTTC
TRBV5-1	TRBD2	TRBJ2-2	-	CASSFLPSGRNTGELFF	TGCGCCAGCAGCTTTCTCCCTAGCGGGAGGAACACCGGGGAGCTGTTTTTT
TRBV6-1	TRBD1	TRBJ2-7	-	CASNPRAGQAYEQYF	TGTGCCAGCAACCCCAGGGCGGGACAGGCCTACGAGCAGTACTTC
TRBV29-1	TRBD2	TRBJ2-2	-	CSARGLAGVTGELFF	TGCAGCGCTCGGGGACTAGCGGGAGTTACCGGGGAGCTGTTTTTT
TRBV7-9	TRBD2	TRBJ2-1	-	CASSLASSGSPNEQFF	TGTGCCAGCAGCTTAGCGTCTAGCGGGAGCCCCAATGAGCAGTTCTTC
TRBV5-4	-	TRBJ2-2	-	CASSLAVSSGELFF	TGTGCCAGCAGCTTGGCCGTTAGCTCCGGGGAGCTGTTTTTT
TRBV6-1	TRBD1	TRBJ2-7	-	CASSDLGQGLIEQYF	TGTGCCAGCAGTGACTTGGGACAGGGGTTAATCGAGCAGTACTTC
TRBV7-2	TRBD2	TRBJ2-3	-	CASSSLKAGPLDTQYF	TGTGCCAGCAGCTCTTTGAAAGCGGGGCCCTTAGATACGCAGTATTTT
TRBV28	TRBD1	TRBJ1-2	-	CASSFGQGYGYTF	TGTGCCAGCAGTTTCGGACAGGGCTATGGCTACACCTTC
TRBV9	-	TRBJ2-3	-	CASSGRFTDTQYF	TGTGCCAGCAGCGGCAGGTTCACAGATACGCAGTATTTT
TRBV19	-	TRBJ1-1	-	CASSSVMNTEAFF	TGTGCCAGTAGCTCAGTTATGAACACTGAAGCTTTCTTT
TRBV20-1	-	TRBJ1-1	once	CSARTGEAFF	TGCAGTGCTAGAACAGGGGAAGCTTTCTTT
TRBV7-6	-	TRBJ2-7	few	CASSLVGQGLDEQYF	TGTGCCAGCAGCCTAGTCGGGCAGGGTCTCGACGAGCAGTACTTC
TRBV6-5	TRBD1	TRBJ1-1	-	CASRPPQGGSTEAFF	TGTGCCAGCAGACCACCTCAGGGGGGTAGCACTGAAGCTTTCTTT
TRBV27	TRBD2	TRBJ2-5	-	CASKGLAGGETQYF	TGTGCCAGCAAGGGACTAGCGGGAGGAGAGACCCAGTACTTC
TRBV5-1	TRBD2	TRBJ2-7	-	CASSSQLAGGPRSSYEQYF	TGCGCCAGCAGCTCCCAACTAGCGGGAGGGCCTCGAAGCTCCTACGAGCAGTACTTC
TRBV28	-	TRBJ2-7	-	CASSSGAGAPLEQYF	TGTGCCAGTTCCTCTGGGGCGGGGGCCCCCCTCGAGCAGTACTTC
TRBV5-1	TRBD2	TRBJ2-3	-	CASSLVAGLAGGPSTDTQYF	TGCGCCAGCAGCTTGGTTGCGGGACTAGCGGGAGGGCCGAGCACAGATACGCAGTATTTT
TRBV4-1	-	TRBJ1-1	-	CASSQVKHTEAFF	TGCGCCAGCAGCCAAGTTAAGCACACTGAAGCTTTCTTT
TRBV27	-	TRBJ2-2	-	CASSLLPDTGELFF	TGTGCCAGCAGTTTATTGCCGGACACCGGGGAGCTGTTTTTT
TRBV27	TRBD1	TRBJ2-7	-	CASSPGQESYEQYF	TGTGCCAGCAGTCCCGGACAGGAGTCCTACGAGCAGTACTTC
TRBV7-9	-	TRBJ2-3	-	CASSLSTSTDTQYF	TGTGCCAGCAGCTTGAGTACTAGCACAGATACGCAGTATTTT
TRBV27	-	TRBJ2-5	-	CASSLVIYREETQYF	TGTGCCAGCAGTCTAGTAATCTACAGGGAAGAGACCCAGTACTTC
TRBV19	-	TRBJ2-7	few	CASSIDRGHSYEQYF	TGTGCCAGTAGTATAGACAGGGGTCACTCCTACGAGCAGTACTTC
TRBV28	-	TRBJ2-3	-	CASGSQLHTDTQYF	TGTGCCAGCGGGTCACAACTACACACAGATACGCAGTATTTT
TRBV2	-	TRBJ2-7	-	CASSEEASVVEQYF	TGTGCCAGCAGTGAGGAGGCGTCAGTCGTCGAGCAGTACTTC
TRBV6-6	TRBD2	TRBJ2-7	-	CASTTTSGSYEQYF	TGTGCCAGCACCACGACTAGCGGGAGCTACGAGCAGTACTTC
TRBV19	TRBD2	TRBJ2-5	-	CASTSGRLQETQYF	TGTGCCAGTACTAGCGGGAGGTTGCAAGAGACCCAGTACTTC
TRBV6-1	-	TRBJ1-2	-	CASTGVSYGYTF	TGTGCCAGCACAGGGGTTTCATATGGCTACACCTTC